The T cell receptor (beta chain) described here comes from a study of blood T cell repertoires in COVID-19. The data were produced by immunoSEQ multiplex PCR, yet TCRdb's version contains in-frame clones alone and is incomplete. The sample includes about 70,000 clones, around 85% of them seen just once. The CDR3 has 12 amino acids. Germline V gene sequence: CDR1 SNHLY, CDR2 FYNNEI. V was pared by 8 bases and J by 2 bases, with 10 bases between. The chain couples TRBV2 to TRBJ2-7, with D perhaps TRBD1 (6 bases). The specimen was peripheral blood. This receptor was identified in a human donor in a cohort sampled during active COVID-19. The CDR3 is CASGTSAYEQYF. For the CDR3, the DNA is TGTGCCAGCGGGACATCGGCCTACGAGCAGTACTTC.